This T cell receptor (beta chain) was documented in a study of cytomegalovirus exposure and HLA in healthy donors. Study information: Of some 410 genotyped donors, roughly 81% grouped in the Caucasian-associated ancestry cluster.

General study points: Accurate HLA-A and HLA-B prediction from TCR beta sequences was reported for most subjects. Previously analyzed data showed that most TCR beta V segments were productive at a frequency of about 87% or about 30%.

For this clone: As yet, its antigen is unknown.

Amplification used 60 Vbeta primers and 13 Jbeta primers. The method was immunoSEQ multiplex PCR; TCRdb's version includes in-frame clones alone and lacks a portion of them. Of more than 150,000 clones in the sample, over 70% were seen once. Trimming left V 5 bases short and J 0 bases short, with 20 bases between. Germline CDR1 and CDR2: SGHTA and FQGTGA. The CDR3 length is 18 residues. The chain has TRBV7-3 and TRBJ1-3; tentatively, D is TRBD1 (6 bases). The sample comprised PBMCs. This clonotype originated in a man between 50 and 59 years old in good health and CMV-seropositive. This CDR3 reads CASSPRQAEPRSGNTIYF. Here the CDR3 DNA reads TGTGCCAGCAGCCCCAGACAGGCCGAACCACGCTCTGGAAACACCATATATTTT.